This T cell receptor beta chain was recorded in a study of blood T cell repertoires in COVID-19. About the research overall: Sample material is recorded as cDNA or gDNA derived from T cells, B-cell-depleted T cells, or PBMCs.

TCRdb keeps only in-frame clones here, not all; method: immunoSEQ multiplex PCR. The sample shows 150,000 to 250,000 clones, 79% of them seen only once. Followed over time, Seattle patients had been enrolled while infection was active. The ends were cut back, 3 bases at V and 5 bases at J, with 17 bases in the middle. Germline CDR1 reads WSHSY; CDR2 reads SAAADI. The CDR3 length is 17 residues. The specimen sequenced was peripheral blood. This clonotype was obtained from a woman in her thirties or forties with COVID-19, enrolled during active disease. J is TRBJ1-6 and V is TRBV10-2; D is uncertain. The CDR3 sequence: CASSDAQATSNNSPLHF. DNA of the CDR3: TGCGCCAGCAGTGACGCGCAGGCCACGTCAAATAATTCACCCCTCCACTTT.